One sample yielded the 2 T cell receptor beta chains listed below, sequenced in a study of cytomegalovirus exposure and HLA in healthy donors. PCR used 60 Vbeta primers and 13 Jbeta primers. This table comes from immunoSEQ multiplex PCR, and its TCRdb copy is limited to in-frame clones, with some not included. In the table there are roughly 170,000 clones, approximately 82% of which are singletons. The sequencing input was PBMCs. These receptors were obtained from a girl aged 2 to 10 in good health and CMV-seropositive.

The chain couples TRBV15 to TRBJ2-3, with 9 bases lining up with TRBD2. The CDR3 covers 16 residues. Unmatched junction bases numbered 9, after V lost 7 bases and J lost 1 base. Germline V gene data show CDR1 as LNHNV and CDR2 as YYDKDF (reference sequence). The CDR3 coding sequence is TGTGCCACCAAGCCAAGGGGCGGGGGGGGCACAGATACGCAGTATTTT. Amino acid sequence: CATKPRGGGGTDTQYF.

Only a few counts were recorded for this clone. This chain links TRBV4-1 with TRBJ1-4; 10 positions match TRBD1. This CDR3 contains 17 residues. In germline, CDR1 is MGHRA, CDR2 YSYEKL. The V gene end was trimmed by 4 bases and the J gene end by 5 bases; junction bases not matched to a gene: 10. CDR3 nucleotides: TGCGCCAGCAGCCTTAGAAGGGCGGGACAGGGGAATGAAAAACTGTTTTTT. Translation: CASSLRRAGQGNEKLFF.